The T cell receptor (beta chain) under discussion was sequenced for a study of blood T cell repertoires in COVID-19. Per the study methods: Researchers report that nucleated cell counts were estimated from reference gene primer amplification. Assay used: immunoSEQ multiplex PCR; TCRdb lists only in-frame clones, some missing. The D gene and trimming were derived from the DNA, and the V and J assignments and clone size from that table. The sample contains 110,000 to 150,000 clones, roughly 80% of which appear only once. Recruits, aged roughly 18 to 89 years, lived in 25 or so US areas. V lost 0 bases and J lost 4; bases outside the gene matches: 3. Germline assignment: CDR1 SGHRS and CDR2 YFSETQ. The CDR3 totals 15 residues.

Specimen: PBMCs or T cells enriched from blood (not recorded which). This clonotype was obtained from a woman aged 35 to 49 who had recovered from COVID-19. The chain couples TRBV5-1 to TRBJ2-1; 8 bases line up with TRBD2. The CDR3 region is CASSLALAEYNEQFF. The CDR3 region has the DNA TGCGCCAGCAGCTTGGCACTAGCGGAATACAATGAGCAGTTCTTC. Complete variable domain (other parts from reference TRBV5-1 and TRBJ2-1): KAGVTQTPRYLIKTRGQQVTLSCSPISGHRSVSWYQQTPGQGLQFLFEYFSETQRNKGNFPGRFSGRQFSNSRSEMNVSTLELGDSALYLCASSLALAEYNEQFFGPGTRLTVL.